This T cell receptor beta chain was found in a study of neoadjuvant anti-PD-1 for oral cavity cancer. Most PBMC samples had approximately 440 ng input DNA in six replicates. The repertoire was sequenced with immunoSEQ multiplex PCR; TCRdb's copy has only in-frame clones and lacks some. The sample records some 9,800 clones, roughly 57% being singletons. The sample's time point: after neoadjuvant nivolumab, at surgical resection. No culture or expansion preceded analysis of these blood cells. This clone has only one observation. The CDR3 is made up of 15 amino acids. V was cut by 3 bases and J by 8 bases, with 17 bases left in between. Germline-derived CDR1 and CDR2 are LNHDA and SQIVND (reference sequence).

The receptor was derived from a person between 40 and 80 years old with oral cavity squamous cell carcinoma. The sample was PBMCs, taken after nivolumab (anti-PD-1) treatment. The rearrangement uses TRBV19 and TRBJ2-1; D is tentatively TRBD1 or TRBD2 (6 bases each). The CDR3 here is CASSIKGGPQDEQFF. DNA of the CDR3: TGTGCCAGTAGTATTAAGGGGGGCCCTCAGGATGAGCAGTTCTTC.